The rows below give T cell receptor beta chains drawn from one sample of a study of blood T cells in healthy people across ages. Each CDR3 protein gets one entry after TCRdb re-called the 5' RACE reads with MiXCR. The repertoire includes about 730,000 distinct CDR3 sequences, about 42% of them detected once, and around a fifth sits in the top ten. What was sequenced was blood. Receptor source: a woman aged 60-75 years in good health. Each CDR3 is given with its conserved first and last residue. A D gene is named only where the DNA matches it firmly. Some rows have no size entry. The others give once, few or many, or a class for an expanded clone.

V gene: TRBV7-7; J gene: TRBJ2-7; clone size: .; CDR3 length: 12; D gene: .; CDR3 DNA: TGTGCCAGGGGGGGACACTCCTACGAGCAGTACTTC; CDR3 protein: CARGGHSYEQYF
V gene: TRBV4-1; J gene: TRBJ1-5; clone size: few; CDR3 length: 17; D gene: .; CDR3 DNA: TGCGCCAGCAGCCAAGGGGTTAGGACATCGAGCAATCAGCCCCAGCATTTT; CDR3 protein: CASSQGVRTSSNQPQHF
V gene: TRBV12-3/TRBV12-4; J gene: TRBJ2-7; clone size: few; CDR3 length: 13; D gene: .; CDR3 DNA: TGTGCCAGCAGTTGGCAGAGCTCCTACGAGCAGTACTTC; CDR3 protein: CASSWQSSYEQYF
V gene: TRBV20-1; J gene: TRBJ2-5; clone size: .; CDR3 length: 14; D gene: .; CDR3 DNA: TGCAGTGCTAGAGGGTCGAGGGGCCAAGAGACCCAGTACTTC; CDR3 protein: CSARGSRGQETQYF
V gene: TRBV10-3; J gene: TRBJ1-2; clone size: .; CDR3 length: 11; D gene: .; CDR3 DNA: TGTGCCATCAGTGAGTCGGCGAGACCCACCTTC; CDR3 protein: CAISESARPTF
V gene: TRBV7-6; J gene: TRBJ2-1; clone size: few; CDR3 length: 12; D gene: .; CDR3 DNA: TGTGCCAGCAGTCATTATACAGGAGAGCAGTTCTTC; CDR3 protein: CASSHYTGEQFF
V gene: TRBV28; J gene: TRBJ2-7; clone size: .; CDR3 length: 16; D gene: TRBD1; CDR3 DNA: TGTGCCAGCAGTTCCTACCGGGACAGGGATGTCCTCGAGCAGTACTTC; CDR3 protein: CASSSYRDRDVLEQYF
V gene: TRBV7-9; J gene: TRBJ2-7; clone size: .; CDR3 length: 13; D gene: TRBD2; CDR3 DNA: TGTGCCAGCAGCTTCCGACTAGCGCCCGAGCAGTACTTC; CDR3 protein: CASSFRLAPEQYF
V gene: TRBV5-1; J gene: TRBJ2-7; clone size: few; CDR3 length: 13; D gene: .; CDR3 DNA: TGCGCCAGCAGCGGAGAGGTCACCTACGAGCAGTACTTC; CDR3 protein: CASSGEVTYEQYF
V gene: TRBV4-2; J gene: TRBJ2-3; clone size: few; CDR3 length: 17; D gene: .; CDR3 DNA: TGCGCCAGCAGCCAAGATGGCTTAGCGGCTAGCACAGATACGCAGTATTTT; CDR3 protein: CASSQDGLAASTDTQYF
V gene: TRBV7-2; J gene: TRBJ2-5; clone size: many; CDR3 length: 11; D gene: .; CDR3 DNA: TGTGCCAGCAGCTTAGAGGGGGGCCAGTACTTC; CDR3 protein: CASSLEGGQYF
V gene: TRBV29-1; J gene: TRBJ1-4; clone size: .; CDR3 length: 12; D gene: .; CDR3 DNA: TGCAGCGTTGCCAGGGTTGGTGAAAAACTGTTTTTT; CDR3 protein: CSVARVGEKLFF
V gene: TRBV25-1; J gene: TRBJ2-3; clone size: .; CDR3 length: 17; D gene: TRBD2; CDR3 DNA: TGTGCCAGCAGTGAGCGGGGGGGCAAAACTAGCACAGATACGCAGTATTTT; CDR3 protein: CASSERGGKTSTDTQYF
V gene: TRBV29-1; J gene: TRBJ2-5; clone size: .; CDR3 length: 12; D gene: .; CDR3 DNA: TGCAGCGATACACCCGAGAGGGAGACCCAGTACTTC; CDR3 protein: CSDTPERETQYF
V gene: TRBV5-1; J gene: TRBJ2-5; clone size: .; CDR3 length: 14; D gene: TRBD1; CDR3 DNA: TGCGCCAGCAGCGTGGGACAGCTCCAAGAGACCCAGTACTTC; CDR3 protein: CASSVGQLQETQYF
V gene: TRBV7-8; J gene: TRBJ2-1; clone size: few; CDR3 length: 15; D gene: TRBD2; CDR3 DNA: TGTGCCAGCGGATCTAGCGGGGGGGCTAACAATGAGCAGTTCTTC; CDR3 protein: CASGSSGGANNEQFF
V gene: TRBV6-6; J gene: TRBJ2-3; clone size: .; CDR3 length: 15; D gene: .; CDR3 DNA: TGTGCCAGCAGCTGGCTGGGGGTTGGCACAGATACGCAGTATTTT; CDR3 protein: CASSWLGVGTDTQYF
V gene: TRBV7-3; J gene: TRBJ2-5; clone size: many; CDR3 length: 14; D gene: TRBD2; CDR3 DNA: TGTGCCAGCAGTCTAGCGGGGGGGCCGGAGACCCAGTACTTC; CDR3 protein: CASSLAGGPETQYF
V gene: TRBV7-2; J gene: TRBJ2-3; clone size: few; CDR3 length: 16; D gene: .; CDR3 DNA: TGTGCCAGCAGCTTAGGTCCCGGACGGTTCACAGATACGCAGTATTTT; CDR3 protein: CASSLGPGRFTDTQYF
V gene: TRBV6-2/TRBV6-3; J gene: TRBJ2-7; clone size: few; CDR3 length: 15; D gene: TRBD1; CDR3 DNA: TGTGCCAGCAGTAAAGCCGGGACAGGACACTACGAGCAGTACTTC; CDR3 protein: CASSKAGTGHYEQYF
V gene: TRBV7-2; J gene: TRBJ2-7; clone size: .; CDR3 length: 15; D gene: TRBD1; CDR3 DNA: TGTGCCTGCAGCTTTCGGGACAGGGGGCACTACGAGCAGTACTTC; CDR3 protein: CACSFRDRGHYEQYF
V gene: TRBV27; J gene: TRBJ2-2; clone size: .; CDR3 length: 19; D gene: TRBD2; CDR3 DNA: TGTGCCAGCACCGGGCTAGCGGGGGCCACTTTTTCGAACACCGGGGAGCTGTTTTTT; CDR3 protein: CASTGLAGATFSNTGELFF
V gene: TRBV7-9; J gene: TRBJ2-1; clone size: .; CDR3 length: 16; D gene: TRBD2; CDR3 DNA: TGTGCCAGCAGCAGTGTAGCGGGACTAGCGCACAATGAGCAGTTCTTC; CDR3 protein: CASSSVAGLAHNEQFF
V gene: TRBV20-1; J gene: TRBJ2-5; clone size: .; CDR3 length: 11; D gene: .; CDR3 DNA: TGCAGTGTTCCAGGGGATGAGGAGCAGTACTTC; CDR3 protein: CSVPGDEEQYF
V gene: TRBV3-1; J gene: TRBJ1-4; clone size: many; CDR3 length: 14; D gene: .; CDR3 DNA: TGTGCCAGCAGCCAGGGATCGGGGAGCGAAAAACTGTTTTTT; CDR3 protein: CASSQGSGSEKLFF
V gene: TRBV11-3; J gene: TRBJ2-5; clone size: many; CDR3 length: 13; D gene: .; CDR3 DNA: TGTGCCAGCAGCTTAATCAGGGAAGAGACCCAGTACTTC; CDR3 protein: CASSLIREETQYF
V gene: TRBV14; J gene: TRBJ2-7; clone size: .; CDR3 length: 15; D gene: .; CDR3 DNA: TGTGCCAGCAGCCAAGGGAGGGGGCGCATCGATGAGCAGTACTTC; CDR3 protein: CASSQGRGRIDEQYF
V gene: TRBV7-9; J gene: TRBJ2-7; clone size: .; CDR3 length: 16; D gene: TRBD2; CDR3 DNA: TGTGCCAGCAGCTTAGGAGCGGGGGGCTACTCCTACGAGCAGTACTTC; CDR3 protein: CASSLGAGGYSYEQYF
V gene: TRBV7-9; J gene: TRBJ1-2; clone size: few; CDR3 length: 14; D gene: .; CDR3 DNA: TGTGCCAGCAGCTTAGACCTTTCGGAGGGGGGCTACACCTTC; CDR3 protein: CASSLDLSEGGYTF
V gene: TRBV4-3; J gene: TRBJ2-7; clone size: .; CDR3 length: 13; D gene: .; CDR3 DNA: TGCGCCAGCAGCCAAAACCAGGGGTCCGAGCAGTACTTC; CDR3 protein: CASSQNQGSEQYF
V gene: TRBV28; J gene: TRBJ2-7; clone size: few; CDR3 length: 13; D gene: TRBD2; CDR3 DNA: TGTGCCAGCACAAGCGGGAACCCCTACGAGCAGTACTTC; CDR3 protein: CASTSGNPYEQYF
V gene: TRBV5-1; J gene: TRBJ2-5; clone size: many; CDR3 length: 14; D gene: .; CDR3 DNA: TGCGCCAGCAGCTTGACGGGAGCTAAGGAGACCCAGTACTTC; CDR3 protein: CASSLTGAKETQYF
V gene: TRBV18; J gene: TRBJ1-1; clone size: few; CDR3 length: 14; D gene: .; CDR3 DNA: TGTGCCAGCTCACCATCTCAGGAGAACACTGAAGCTTTCTTT; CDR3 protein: CASSPSQENTEAFF
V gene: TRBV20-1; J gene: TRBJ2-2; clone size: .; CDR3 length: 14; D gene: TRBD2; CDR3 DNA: TGCAGTGCTAGATCGGGAGCGGGAATCGGGGAGCTGTTTTTT; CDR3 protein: CSARSGAGIGELFF
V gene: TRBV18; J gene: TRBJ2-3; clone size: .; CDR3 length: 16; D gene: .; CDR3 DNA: TGTGCCAGCTCACCAGGTCAGGTGACTAGCACAGATACGCAGTATTTT; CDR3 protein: CASSPGQVTSTDTQYF
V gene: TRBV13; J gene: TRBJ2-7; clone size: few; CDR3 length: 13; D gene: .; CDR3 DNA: TGTGCCAGCAGCTTAGTCGGTGACGGAGGGCAGTACTTC; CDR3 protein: CASSLVGDGGQYF
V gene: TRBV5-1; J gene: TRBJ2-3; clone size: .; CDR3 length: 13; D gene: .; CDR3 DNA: TGCGCCAGCCCGGTGACAATCACAGATACGCAGTATTTT; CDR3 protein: CASPVTITDTQYF
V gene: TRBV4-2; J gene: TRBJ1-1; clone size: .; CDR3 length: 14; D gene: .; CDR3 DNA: TGTGCCAGCAGCCAAGATGGGGACACCCTGGGGGCTTTCTTT; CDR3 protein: CASSQDGDTLGAFF
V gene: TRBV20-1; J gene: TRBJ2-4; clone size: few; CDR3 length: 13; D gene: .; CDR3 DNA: TGCAGTGCTAGTGGGGGGGCCAAAAACATTCAGTACTTC; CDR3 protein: CSASGGAKNIQYF
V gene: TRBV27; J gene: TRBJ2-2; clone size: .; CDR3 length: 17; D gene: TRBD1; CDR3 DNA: TGTGCCAGCAGTTCCCCCTCCGGGACAGGGGGCTCCGGGGAGCTGTTTTTT; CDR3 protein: CASSSPSGTGGSGELFF
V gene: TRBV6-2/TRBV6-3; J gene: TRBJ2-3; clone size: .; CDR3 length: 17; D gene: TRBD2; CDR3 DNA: TGTGCCAGCAGTTACGGGAGCGGGGGATCTCCCACAGATACGCAGTATTTT; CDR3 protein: CASSYGSGGSPTDTQYF